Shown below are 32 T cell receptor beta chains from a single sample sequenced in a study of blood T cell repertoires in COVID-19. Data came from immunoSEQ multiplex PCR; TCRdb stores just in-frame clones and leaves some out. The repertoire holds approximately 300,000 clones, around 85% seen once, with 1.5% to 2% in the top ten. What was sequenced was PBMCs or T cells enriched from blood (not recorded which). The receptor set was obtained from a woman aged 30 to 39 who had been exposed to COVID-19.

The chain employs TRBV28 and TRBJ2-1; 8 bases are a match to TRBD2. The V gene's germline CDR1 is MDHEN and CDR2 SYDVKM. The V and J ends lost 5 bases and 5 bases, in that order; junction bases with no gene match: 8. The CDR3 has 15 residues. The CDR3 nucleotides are TGTGCCAGCAGTCCAACTAGCGGCATTAACAATGAGCAGTTCTTC. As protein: CASSPTSGINNEQFF.

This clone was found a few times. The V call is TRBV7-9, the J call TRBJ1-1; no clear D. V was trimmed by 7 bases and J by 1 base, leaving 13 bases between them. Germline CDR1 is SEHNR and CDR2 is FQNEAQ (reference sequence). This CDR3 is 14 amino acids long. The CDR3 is CASTPYERNTEAFF. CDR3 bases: TGTGCCAGCACCCCGTATGAGCGGAACACTGAAGCTTTCTTT.

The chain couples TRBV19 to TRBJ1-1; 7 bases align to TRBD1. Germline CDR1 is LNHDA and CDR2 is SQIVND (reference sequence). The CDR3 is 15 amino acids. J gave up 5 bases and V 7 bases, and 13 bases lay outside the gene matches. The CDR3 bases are TGTGCCAGTATTCCCCAGGGGGGAATGTGGACTGAAGCTTTCTTT. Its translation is CASIPQGGMWTEAFF.

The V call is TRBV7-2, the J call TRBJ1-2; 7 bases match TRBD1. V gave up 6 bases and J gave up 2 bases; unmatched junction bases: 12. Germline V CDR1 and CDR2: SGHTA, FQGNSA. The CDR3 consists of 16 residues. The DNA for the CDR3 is TGTGCCAGCAGTCCCTTTCGGGGACAGCAAAACTATGGCTACACCTTC. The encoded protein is CASSPFRGQQNYGYTF. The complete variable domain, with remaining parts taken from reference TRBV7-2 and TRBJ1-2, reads GAGVSQSPSNKVTEKGKDVELRCDPISGHTALYWYRQSLGQGLEFLIYFQGNSAPDKSGLPSDRFSAERTGGSVSTLTIQRTQQEDSAVYLCASSPFRGQQNYGYTFGSGTRLTVV.

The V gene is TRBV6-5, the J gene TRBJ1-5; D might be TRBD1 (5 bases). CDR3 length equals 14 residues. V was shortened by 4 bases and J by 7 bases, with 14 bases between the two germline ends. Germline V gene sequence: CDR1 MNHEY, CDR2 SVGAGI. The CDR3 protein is CASSSSGYRQPQHF. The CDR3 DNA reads TGTGCCAGCAGTTCTTCAGGGTATCGCCAGCCCCAGCATTTT.

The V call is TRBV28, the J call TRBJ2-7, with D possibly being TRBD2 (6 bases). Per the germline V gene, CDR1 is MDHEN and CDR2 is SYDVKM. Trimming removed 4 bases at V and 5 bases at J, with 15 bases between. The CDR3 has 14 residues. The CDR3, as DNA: TGTGCCAGCAGTTCCTCGGGGGAGAGAGACGAGCAGTACTTC. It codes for CASSSSGERDEQYF.

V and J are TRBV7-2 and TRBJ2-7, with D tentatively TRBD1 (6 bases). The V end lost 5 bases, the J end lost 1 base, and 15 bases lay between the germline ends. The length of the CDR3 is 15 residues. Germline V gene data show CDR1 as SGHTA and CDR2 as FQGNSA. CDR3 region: CASSPGQPPSYEQYF. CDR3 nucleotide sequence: TGTGCCAGCAGCCCGGGACAACCGCCTTCCTACGAGCAGTACTTC.

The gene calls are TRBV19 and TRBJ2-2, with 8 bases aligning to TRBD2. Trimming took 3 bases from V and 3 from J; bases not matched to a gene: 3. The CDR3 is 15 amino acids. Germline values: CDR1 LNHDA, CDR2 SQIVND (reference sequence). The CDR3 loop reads CASSIGGAHTGELFF. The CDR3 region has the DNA TGTGCCAGTAGTATCGGGGGGGCGCACACCGGGGAGCTGTTTTTT.

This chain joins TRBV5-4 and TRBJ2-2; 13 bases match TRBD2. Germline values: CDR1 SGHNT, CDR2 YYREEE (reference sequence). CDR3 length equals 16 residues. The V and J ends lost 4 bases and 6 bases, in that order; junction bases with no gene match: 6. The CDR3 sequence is CASSLGLAGEPGELFF. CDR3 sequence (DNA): TGTGCCAGCAGCCTCGGACTAGCGGGAGAACCCGGGGAGCTGTTTTTT.

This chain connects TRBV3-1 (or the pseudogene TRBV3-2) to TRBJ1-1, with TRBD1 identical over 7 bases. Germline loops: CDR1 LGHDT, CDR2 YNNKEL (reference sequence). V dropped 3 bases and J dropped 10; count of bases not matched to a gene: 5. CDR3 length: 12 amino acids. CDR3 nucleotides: TGTGCCAGCAGCCACCCGACAGGGCGAGCTTTCTTT. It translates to CASSHPTGRAFF.

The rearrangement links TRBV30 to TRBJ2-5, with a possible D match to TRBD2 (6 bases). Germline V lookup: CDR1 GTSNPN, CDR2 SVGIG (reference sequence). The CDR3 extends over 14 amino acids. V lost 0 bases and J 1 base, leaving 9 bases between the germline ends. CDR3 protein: CAWSVTGGQETQYF. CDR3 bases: TGTGCCTGGAGTGTTACCGGGGGCCAAGAGACCCAGTACTTC. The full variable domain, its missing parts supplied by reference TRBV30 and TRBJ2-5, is SQTIHQWPATLVQPVGSPLSLECTVEGTSNPNLYWYRQAAGRGLQLLFYSVGIGQISSEVPQNLSASRPQDRQFILSSKKLLLSDSGFYLCAWSVTGGQETQYFGPGTRLLVL.

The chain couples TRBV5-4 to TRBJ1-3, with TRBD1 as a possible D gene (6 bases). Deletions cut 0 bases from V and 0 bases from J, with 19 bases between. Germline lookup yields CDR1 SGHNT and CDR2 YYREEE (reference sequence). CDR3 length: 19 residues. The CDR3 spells CASSLAEGRQVRSGNTIYF. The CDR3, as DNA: TGTGCCAGCAGCTTGGCCGAAGGGCGACAGGTACGCTCTGGAAACACCATATATTTT.

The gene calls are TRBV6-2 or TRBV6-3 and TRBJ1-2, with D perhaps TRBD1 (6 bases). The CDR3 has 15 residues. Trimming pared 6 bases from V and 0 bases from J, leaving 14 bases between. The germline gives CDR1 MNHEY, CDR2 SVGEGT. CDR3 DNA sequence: TGTGCCAGCAGCCCCGGGGACACAACTAACTATGGCTACACCTTC. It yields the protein CASSPGDTTNYGYTF.

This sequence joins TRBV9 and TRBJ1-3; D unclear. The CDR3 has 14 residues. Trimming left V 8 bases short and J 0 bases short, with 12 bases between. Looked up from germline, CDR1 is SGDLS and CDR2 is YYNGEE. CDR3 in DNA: TGTGCCAGTTCAGCCGGGAGCTCTGGAAACACCATATATTTT. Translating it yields CASSAGSSGNTIYF.

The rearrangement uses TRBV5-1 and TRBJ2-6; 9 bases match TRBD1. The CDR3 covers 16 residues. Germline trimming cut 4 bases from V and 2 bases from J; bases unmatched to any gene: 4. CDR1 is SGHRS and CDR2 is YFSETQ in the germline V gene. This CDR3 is CASSGGTGTGANVLTF. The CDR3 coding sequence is TGCGCCAGCAGCGGCGGGACAGGGACTGGGGCCAACGTCCTGACTTTC.

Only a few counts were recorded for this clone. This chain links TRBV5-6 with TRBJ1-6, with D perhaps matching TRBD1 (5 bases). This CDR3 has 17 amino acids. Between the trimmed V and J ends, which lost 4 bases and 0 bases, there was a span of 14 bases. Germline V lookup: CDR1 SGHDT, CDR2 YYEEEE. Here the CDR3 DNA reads TGTGCCAGCAGCCGCCGGGGGGTTAGCTCCTATAATTCACCCCTCCACTTT. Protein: CASSRRGVSSYNSPLHF.

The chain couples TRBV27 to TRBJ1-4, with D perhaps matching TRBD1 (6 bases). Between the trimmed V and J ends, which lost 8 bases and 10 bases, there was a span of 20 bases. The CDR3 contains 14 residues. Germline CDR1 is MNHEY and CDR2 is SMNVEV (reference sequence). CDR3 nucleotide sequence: TGTGCCAGCGGGCTATACACAGGGTCCAGAAAACTGTTTTTT. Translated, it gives CASGLYTGSRKLFF.

The CDR3 spells CASRRQGETQYF. The CDR3 coding sequence is TGTGCCAGCAGACGACAGGGGGAGACCCAGTACTTC. The chain uses TRBV5-4 and TRBJ2-5; 8 bases match TRBD1. CDR3 length: 12 amino acids. The trim removed 5 bases at V and 5 bases at J, leaving 2 bases unmatched. Germline V gene sequence: CDR1 SGHNT, CDR2 YYREEE (reference sequence).

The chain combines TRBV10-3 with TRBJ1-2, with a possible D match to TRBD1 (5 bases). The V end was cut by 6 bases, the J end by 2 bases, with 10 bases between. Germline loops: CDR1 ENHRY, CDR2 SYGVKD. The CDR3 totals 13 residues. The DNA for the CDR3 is TGTGCCATCAGCGTACAGGAGAACTATGGCTACACCTTC. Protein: CAISVQENYGYTF.

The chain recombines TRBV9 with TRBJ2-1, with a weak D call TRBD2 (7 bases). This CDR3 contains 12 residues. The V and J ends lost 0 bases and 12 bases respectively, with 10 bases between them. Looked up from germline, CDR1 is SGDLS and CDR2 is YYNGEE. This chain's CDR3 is CASSVVGGAQFF. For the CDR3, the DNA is TGTGCCAGCAGCGTAGTGGGGGGGGCGCAGTTCTTC.

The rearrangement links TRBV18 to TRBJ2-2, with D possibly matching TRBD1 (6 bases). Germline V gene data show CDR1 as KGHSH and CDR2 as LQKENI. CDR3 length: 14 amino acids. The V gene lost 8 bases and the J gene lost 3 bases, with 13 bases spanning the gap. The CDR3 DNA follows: TGTGCCAGCATCGGACAGTTGGACACCGGGGAGCTGTTTTTT. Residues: CASIGQLDTGELFF.

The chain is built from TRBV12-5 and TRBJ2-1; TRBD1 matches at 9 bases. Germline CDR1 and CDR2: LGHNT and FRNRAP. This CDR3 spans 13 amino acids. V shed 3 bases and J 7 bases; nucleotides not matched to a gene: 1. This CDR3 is CASGLGTGNEQFF. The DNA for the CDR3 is TGTGCTAGTGGTTTAGGGACAGGGAATGAGCAGTTCTTC.

CDR3 protein: CASSLSGGAYEQYF. The CDR3 region has the DNA TGCGCCAGCAGCTTGTCGGGAGGTGCCTACGAGCAGTACTTC. The chain employs TRBV5-1 and TRBJ2-7; 7 nucleotides line up with TRBD2. Unmatched junction bases numbered 3, after V lost 1 base and J lost 2 bases. Germline CDR1 is SGHRS and CDR2 is YFSETQ. The length of the CDR3 is 14 residues.

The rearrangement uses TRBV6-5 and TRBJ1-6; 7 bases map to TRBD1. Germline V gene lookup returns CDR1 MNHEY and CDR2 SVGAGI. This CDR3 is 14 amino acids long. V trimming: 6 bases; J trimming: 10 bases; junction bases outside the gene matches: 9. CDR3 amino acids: CASRSGQFGSPLHF. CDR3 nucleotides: TGTGCCAGCAGGTCGGGACAGTTTGGCTCACCCCTCCACTTT.

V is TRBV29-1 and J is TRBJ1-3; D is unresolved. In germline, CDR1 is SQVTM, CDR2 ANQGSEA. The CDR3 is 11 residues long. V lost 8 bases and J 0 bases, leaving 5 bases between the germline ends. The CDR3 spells CSWSSGNTIYF. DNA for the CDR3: TGCAGCTGGAGCTCTGGAAACACCATATATTTT.

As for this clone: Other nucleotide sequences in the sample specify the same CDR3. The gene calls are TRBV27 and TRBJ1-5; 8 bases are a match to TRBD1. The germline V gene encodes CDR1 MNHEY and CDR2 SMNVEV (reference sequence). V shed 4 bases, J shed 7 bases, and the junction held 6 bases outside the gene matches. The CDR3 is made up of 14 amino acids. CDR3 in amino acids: CASSSGTGGQPQHF. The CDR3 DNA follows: TGTGCCAGCAGTTCCGGGACAGGAGGGCAGCCCCAGCATTTT.

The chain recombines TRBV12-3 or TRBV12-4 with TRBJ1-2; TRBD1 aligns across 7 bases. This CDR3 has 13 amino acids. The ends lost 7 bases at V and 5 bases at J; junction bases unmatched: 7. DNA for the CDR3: TGTGCCAGCAATTACGGGACAGAGTATGGCTACACCTTC. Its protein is CASNYGTEYGYTF.

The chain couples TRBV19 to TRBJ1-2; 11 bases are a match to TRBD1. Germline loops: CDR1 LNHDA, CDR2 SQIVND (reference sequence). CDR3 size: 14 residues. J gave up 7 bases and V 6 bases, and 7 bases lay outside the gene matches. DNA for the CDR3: TGTGCCAGTAGGCTGGACAGGGGGCGCGGTGGCTACACCTTC. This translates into CASRLDRGRGGYTF.

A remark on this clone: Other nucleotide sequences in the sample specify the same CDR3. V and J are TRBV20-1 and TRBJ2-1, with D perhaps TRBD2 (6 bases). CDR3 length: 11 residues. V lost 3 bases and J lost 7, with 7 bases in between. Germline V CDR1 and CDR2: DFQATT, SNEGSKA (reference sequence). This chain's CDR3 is CSARGTNEQFF. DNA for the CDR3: TGCAGTGCTAGGGGGACTAATGAGCAGTTCTTC.

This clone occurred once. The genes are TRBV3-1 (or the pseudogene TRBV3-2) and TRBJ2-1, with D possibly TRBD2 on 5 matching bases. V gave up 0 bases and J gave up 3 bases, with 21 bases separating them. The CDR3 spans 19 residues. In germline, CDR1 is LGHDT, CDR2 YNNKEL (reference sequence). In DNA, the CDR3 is TGTGCCAGCAGCCAAGAGGCCATTAGGGTGGAGCGGAACTACAATGAGCAGTTCTTC. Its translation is CASSQEAIRVERNYNEQFF.

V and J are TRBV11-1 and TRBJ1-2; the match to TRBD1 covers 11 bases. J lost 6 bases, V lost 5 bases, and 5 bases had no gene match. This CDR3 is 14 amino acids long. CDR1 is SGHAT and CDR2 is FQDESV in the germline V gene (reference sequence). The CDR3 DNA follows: TGTGCCAGCAGCCTTGGACAGGGGGCACATGGCTACACCTTC. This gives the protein CASSLGQGAHGYTF. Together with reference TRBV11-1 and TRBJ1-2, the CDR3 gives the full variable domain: EAEVAQSPRYKITEKSQAVAFWCDPISGHATLYWYRQILGQGPELLVQFQDESVVDDSQLPKDRFSAERLKGVDSTLKIQPAELGDSAMYLCASSLGQGAHGYTFGSGTRLTVV.

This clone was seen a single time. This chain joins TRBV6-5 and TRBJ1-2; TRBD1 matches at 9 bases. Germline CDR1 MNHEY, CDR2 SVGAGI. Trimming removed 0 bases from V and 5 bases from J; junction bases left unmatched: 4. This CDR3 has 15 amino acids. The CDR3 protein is CASSYSGQGLYGYTF. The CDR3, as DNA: TGTGCCAGCAGTTACTCAGGACAGGGGCTTTATGGCTACACCTTC.